The entry below gives a single T cell receptor (beta chain) sequence along with its context. Its target antigen remains unknown. No base qualities exist here, and no much larger clone lies one base off it. TCRbeta CDR3 regions were amplified from genomic DNA using the immunoSEQ Assay, a bias-controlled multiplex PCR. In the original analysis: The number of nucleated cells in each sample was estimated from the amplification of reference gene primers within the assay. Sequence reads were collapsed and filtered to measure the absolute abundance of every unique TCRbeta CDR3 rearrangement. For each sample, productive Simpson clonality was calculated by taking the square root of Simpson's diversity index across productive rearrangements. Imported from immuneACCESS, the table was reduced by TCRdb to in-frame sequences with V and J called. These copies leave out some clones; in studies compared against another copy, an unresolved V gene accounts for under half, and the cause of the remainder is not known. The V and J calls and clone size were taken over from that table, and D and trimming were inferred from the DNA. Recorded for this sample are hundreds of thousands of clones; 89% of them occurred a single time. 1.2% of the sample rests with the top ten.

Each collaborating institution followed its own protocols to collect whole blood in K2EDTA tubes. Collaborator samples were shipped for TCRbeta analysis as frozen whole blood, isolated PBMCs, or DNA extracted from either sample type. These data belong to a study of blood T cell repertoires in COVID-19 (dated by TCRdb to about 2020). Notes on the research overall: Samples covering the acute and convalescent phases of COVID-19 were provided by collaborators in the United States, Italy and Spain. The material from the prospective study consisted of cDNA or gDNA derived from T cells, B-cell-depleted T cells, or PBMCs. Subjects who had been exposed to COVID-19, were actively infected with it, or had recovered from it provided the deeply sampled blood TCRbeta repertoires that made up the dataset. A freely available public database, intended as a resource for researchers studying the immune response to SARS-CoV-2, is where the repertoires were released. Samples were obtained from the ongoing ImmuneRACE study (first 160 participants) and from approximately 1,200 subjects provided by 6 global collaborators. Sample metadata almost always included a de-identified subject ID, COVID-19 status, age in years and sex. HLA class I and class II types, where available, came from metadata supplied by the sample provider rather than from assay-based typing.

Looking up the germline V gene (reference sequence) yields CDR1 SGHAT and CDR2 FQDESV. Reading from cysteine to phenylalanine, the CDR3 counts 15 amino acids. This entry keeps only the CDR3 DNA: 45 bases, framed from base 1. Between the V and J ends, shortened by 5 bases and 3 bases respectively, the junction contains 17 bases. Overall study results and their limits: The quantity of clinical and demographic metadata differed by source and by participant and was supplied without curation.

Material for sequencing was peripheral blood. The receptor chain draws on TRBV11-1 and TRBJ2-7; a tentative D call is TRBD2 (5 bases match). The source is a man in his forties or fifties with acute or convalescent COVID-19. This receptor has the CDR3 CASSADWNTNYEQYF. The DNA sequence is as follows: TGTGCCAGCAGCGCGGACTGGAATACGAACTACGAGCAGTACTTC.